This paragraph covers one T cell receptor (beta chain) sequence. Its antigen is still unknown. These data belong to a study of cytotoxic CD8 clonotypes in ibrutinib-treated CLL. The table came from immunoSEQ multiplex PCR; TCRdb's copy has only in-frame clones and leaves some out. The sample consists of over 150,000 clones, approximately 72% of them appearing once. Germline CDR1 SGHTA, CDR2 FQGNSA. The CDR3 has 17 amino acids. The V and J ends lost 4 bases and 3 bases, in that order; junction bases with no gene match: 12. The study, taken as a whole, reports: On treatment, the uncommon public clonotypes contracted or remained stable.

The receptor comes from a human donor with chronic lymphocytic leukemia. The chain uses TRBV7-2 and TRBJ2-7; 10 nucleotides agree with TRBD2. This material consisted of PBMCs, taken after 24 months of ibrutinib treatment. The CDR3 is CASSSKALAGAFYEQYF. CDR3 in DNA: TGTGCCAGCAGCTCAAAGGCCCTAGCGGGAGCCTTCTACGAGCAGTACTTC. The complete variable domain, with remaining parts taken from reference TRBV7-2 and TRBJ2-7, reads GAGVSQSPSNKVTEKGKDVELRCDPISGHTALYWYRQSLGQGLEFLIYFQGNSAPDKSGLPSDRFSAERTGGSVSTLTIQRTQQEDSAVYLCASSSKALAGAFYEQYFGPGTRLTVT.